The clone carrying this TCR beta chain showed up just a few times. V was pared by 7 bases and J by 10 bases, with 13 bases of the junction left unmatched. Germline CDR1 GTSNPN, CDR2 SVGIG (reference sequence). This CDR3 is 13 amino acids long. Authors' processing steps: For nucleated cells, counts were estimated from reference gene primer amplification. Clones were sequenced by immunoSEQ multiplex PCR, and TCRdb holds only the in-frame ones, with some missing. For V, J and clone size, that table is used; D and trimming come from the DNA. The table lists about 23,000 clones, around 86% of them singletons. The data were taken from a study of blood T cell repertoires in COVID-19. Turning to the study itself: Samples of COVID-19 (acute and convalescent) were obtained from the United States, Italy and Spain. T cells, B-cell-depleted T cells, or PBMCs provided the cDNA or gDNA that served as material.

Sequencing was carried out using peripheral blood. This rearrangement joins TRBV30 to TRBJ2-1, with 7 bases lining up with TRBD1. The clonotype comes from a woman of 80 years or more with acute or convalescent COVID-19. This chain's CDR3 is CASTGERYYEQFF. CDR3 DNA: TGTGCCTCCACAGGGGAAAGGTATTACGAGCAGTTCTTC.